This paragraph reports one TCR beta chain. This specimen comes from a study of cytomegalovirus exposure and HLA in healthy donors. PCR was performed using 60 Vbeta and 13 Jbeta primers. Sequencing used immunoSEQ multiplex PCR; TCRdb keeps in-frame clones, though not all of them. The sample has 200,000 to 250,000 clones; over 70% are singletons. The germline V and J ends were trimmed by 1 base and 0 bases, with 10 bases remaining between them. This CDR3 region has 17 residues. The germline CDR1 and CDR2 sequences are SGHTA and FQGNSA. The origin of this receptor is a woman in her fifties or sixties in good health and CMV-seropositive. The J gene is TRBJ2-6, the V gene TRBV7-2, with D hard to call. The sequencing input was PBMCs. The CDR3 DNA follows: TGTGCCAGCAGCTTAGTAGCCAGCAACTCTGGGGCCAACGTCCTGACTTTC. Its protein is CASSLVASNSGANVLTF. Filled out from reference TRBV7-2 and TRBJ2-6, the complete variable domain reads GAGVSQSPSNKVTEKGKDVELRCDPISGHTALYWYRQSLGQGLEFLIYFQGNSAPDKSGLPSDRFSAERTGGSVSTLTIQRTQQEDSAVYLCASSLVASNSGANVLTFGAGSRLTVL.